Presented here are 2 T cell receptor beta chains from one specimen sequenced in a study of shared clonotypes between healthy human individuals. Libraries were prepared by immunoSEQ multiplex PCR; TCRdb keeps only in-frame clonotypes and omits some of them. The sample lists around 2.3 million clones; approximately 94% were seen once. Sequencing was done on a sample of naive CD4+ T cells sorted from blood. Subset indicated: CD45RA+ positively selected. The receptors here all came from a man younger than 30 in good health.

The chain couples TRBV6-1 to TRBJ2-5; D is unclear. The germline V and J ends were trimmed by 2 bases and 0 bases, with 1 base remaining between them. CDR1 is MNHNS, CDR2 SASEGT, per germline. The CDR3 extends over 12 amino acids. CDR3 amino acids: CASSENQETQYF. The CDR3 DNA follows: TGTGCCAGCAGTGAAAACCAAGAGACCCAGTACTTC.

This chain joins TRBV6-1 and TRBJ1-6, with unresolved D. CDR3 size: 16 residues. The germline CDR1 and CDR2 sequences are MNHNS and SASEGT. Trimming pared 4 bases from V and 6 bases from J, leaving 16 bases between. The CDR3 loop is CASSGRAPRGNSPLHF. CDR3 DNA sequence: TGTGCCAGCAGTGGCCGGGCCCCTAGAGGTAATTCACCCCTCCACTTT.